One and the same sample provided the 27 T cell receptor beta chains below, sequenced in a study of T-cell memory formation after mild COVID-19. TCRdb called the 5' RACE reads again in MiXCR, with one record for every CDR3 protein. The table includes 350,000 to 450,000 distinct CDR3 sequences, about 24% detected once. The sample comprised PBMCs or a T cell subset sorted from them (not recorded which). The receptors come from an adult woman who had mild COVID-19 (a few samples of this study predate the infection). Cell type and time point are not known.

With respect to this clonotype: At one end the junction does not follow the germline gene, possibly because of a read error. This chain joins TRBV7-9 and TRBJ2-5, with 12 positions matching TRBD2. Germline CDR1 SEHNR, CDR2 FQNEAQ (reference sequence). CDR3 size: 16 residues. The CDR3 DNA is TGTGCCAGCAGCCTAGCGGGGGGGCGTCCAGAAGAGACCCAGTACTTC. Encoded protein: CASSLAGGRPEETQYF.

The chain combines TRBV5-1 with TRBJ1-4, with D unresolved. Germline CDR1 SGHRS, CDR2 YFSETQ. The CDR3 sequence is 15 residues long. Trimming cost V 1 base and J 0 bases, with 7 bases left between them. The CDR3: CASSLYRATNEKLFF. As DNA, the CDR3 is TGCGCCAGCAGCTTGTATCGAGCAACTAATGAAAAACTGTTTTTT.

J is TRBJ2-1 and V is TRBV9; 9 bases map to TRBD1. V gave up 0 bases and J gave up 9 bases; unmatched junction bases: 1. The CDR3 is 13 residues long. The V gene's germline CDR1 is SGDLS and CDR2 YYNGEE. The CDR3 sequence: CASSVAGQGEQFF. The CDR3 bases are TGTGCCAGCAGCGTAGCGGGACAGGGTGAGCAGTTCTTC.

Remarks on this clonotype: A junction end diverges from the germline sequence, so it may reflect a read error. The genes are TRBV24-1 and TRBJ2-7; no firm D call. CDR1 is KGHDR, CDR2 SFDVKD, per germline. This CDR3 is built from 11 residues. The CDR3 loop is CATSDTLSKHF. CDR3 bases: TGTGCCACCAGTGATACCCTTTCGAAGCACTTC.

As for this clonotype: A read error may be the cause here, since a much bigger clone is one base away. The chain recombines TRBV3-1 with TRBJ2-1, with 7 nucleotides matching TRBD2. The CDR3 totals 14 residues. The V gene's germline CDR1 is LGHDT and CDR2 YNNKEL (reference sequence). The CDR3 protein is CARSLGDYHNEQFF. The CDR3 bases are TGTGCCAGGAGCCTGGGGGACTACCACAATGAGCAGTTCTTC.

This clonotype has a handful of counts. The rearrangement uses TRBV5-1 and TRBJ2-3; D is unresolved. V lost 5 bases and J 2 bases, leaving 15 bases between the germline ends. Germline CDR1 is SGHRS and CDR2 is YFSETQ. This CDR3 comprises 15 residues. The CDR3 region is CASSRDTYLTDTQYF. The CDR3 nucleotides are TGCGCCAGCAGTCGTGACACGTACCTCACAGATACGCAGTATTTT.

The table lists this clonotype with a few counts. The CDR3 DNA sequence: TGCAGTGCCCCTTCTGGGGTGGGCTACACCTTC. It codes for CSAPSGVGYTF. J is TRBJ1-2 and V is TRBV20-1; no firm D call. The V and J ends lost 6 bases and 8 bases respectively, with 13 bases between them. Germline V lookup: CDR1 DFQATT, CDR2 SNEGSKA (reference sequence). The CDR3 covers 11 residues.

This clonotype has a handful of counts. V gene TRBV15 combines with J gene TRBJ2-7; 9 nucleotides match TRBD2. CDR1 is LNHNV, CDR2 YYDKDF, per germline (reference sequence). The CDR3 consists of 17 residues. Losses at the gene ends were 0 bases for V and 0 bases for J; bases not matched to a gene: 6. CDR3 sequence: CATSRDWRTSDSYEQYF. For the CDR3, the DNA is TGTGCCACCAGCAGAGATTGGAGGACTAGCGACTCCTACGAGCAGTACTTC.

V and J are TRBV5-4 and TRBJ2-1; TRBD1 matches 9 bases. This CDR3 comprises 14 residues. In germline, CDR1 is SGHNT, CDR2 YYREEE (reference sequence). V was pared by 3 bases and J by 15 bases, with 13 bases of the junction left unmatched. Written as DNA, the CDR3 is TGTGCCAGCAGCTCCTGGACAGGGGAGGACAGGCGGTTCTTC. It encodes CASSSWTGEDRRFF.

This clonotype was seen more than once but under ten times. V gene TRBV11-2 combines with J gene TRBJ2-6; D might be TRBD1 (7 bases). The CDR3 length is 20 residues. Trimming shortened V by 7 bases and J by 0 bases, and 25 bases separated the two germline ends. Germline V gene sequence: CDR1 SGHAT, CDR2 FQNNGV. CDR3 region: CASNSVKGRTGSSGANVLTF. The DNA of the CDR3 is TGTGCCAGCAATTCGGTAAAAGGGAGGACAGGATCCTCTGGGGCCAACGTCCTGACTTTC. The entire variable domain, with the rest obtained from reference TRBV11-2 and TRBJ2-6, is as follows: EAGVAQSPRYKIIEKRQSVAFWCNPISGHATLYWYQQILGQGPKLLIQFQNNGVVDDSQLPKDRFSAERLKGVDSTLKIQPAKLEDSAVYLCASNSVKGRTGSSGANVLTFGAGSRLTVL.

This chain uses TRBV11-3 with TRBJ1-5; TRBD1 agrees at 8 bases. Germline V gene data show CDR1 as SGHNT and CDR2 as YENEEA. J was trimmed by 4 bases and V by 6 bases; bases with no gene match: 8. There are 15 residues in the CDR3. CDR3 DNA: TGTGCCAGCAGTCCCGGGACAGGTCCAAATCAGCCCCAGCATTTT. Translated, it gives CASSPGTGPNQPQHF. The whole variable domain, remainder taken from reference TRBV11-3 and TRBJ1-5, is EAGVVQSPRYKIIEKKQPVAFWCNPISGHNTLYWYLQNLGQGPELLIRYENEEAVDDSQLPKDRFSAERLKGVDSTLKIQPAELGDSAVYLCASSPGTGPNQPQHFGDGTRLSIL.

J is TRBJ2-7 and V is TRBV20-1; TRBD2 might be the D (5 bases). The CDR3 contains 14 residues. V was pared by 3 bases and J by 3 bases, with 15 bases between. The V gene's germline CDR1 is DFQATT and CDR2 SNEGSKA (reference sequence). The CDR3, as DNA: TGCAGTGCTAGGCGACTTAGGGAGAGCTACGAGCAGTACTTC. Translation: CSARRLRESYEQYF.

The rearrangement links TRBV12-3 or TRBV12-4 to TRBJ2-3, with D possibly matching TRBD2 (5 bases). V was clipped by 7 bases and J by 4 bases, with 24 bases between them. The CDR3 is 17 residues long. The CDR3 protein is CASTTTYGVWSADTQYF. In nucleotides, the CDR3 is TGTGCCAGCACCACCACGTACGGGGTGTGGAGCGCAGATACGCAGTATTTT.

The rearrangement links TRBV9 to TRBJ2-5; weak D call: TRBD2 (5 bases). Trimming pared 2 bases from V and 14 bases from J, leaving 13 bases between. CDR1 is SGDLS and CDR2 is YYNGEE in the germline V gene. The CDR3 is made up of 11 amino acids. The CDR3 DNA is TGTGCCAGCAGCGTCGACGGGATTCCTTACTTC. This encodes CASSVDGIPYF.

V and J are TRBV10-3 and TRBJ2-7, with TRBD1 matching over 7 bases. This CDR3 has 14 amino acids. Losses at the gene ends were 6 bases for V and 5 bases for J; bases not matched to a gene: 10. The germline CDR1 and CDR2 sequences are ENHRY and SYGVKD. The CDR3 nucleotides are TGTGCCATCAGCCGGGACAGTTCATATGACGAGCAGTACTTC. Encoded protein: CAISRDSSYDEQYF.

This clonotype was recorded a few times. The chain is built from TRBV7-6 and TRBJ2-7; D unclear. Germline CDR1 and CDR2: SGHVS and FNYEAQ. The CDR3 consists of 14 residues. The ends were cut back, 5 bases at V and 6 bases at J, with 17 bases in the middle. This CDR3 is CASSVSTSLGEQYF. In DNA form, the CDR3 reads TGTGCCAGCAGCGTCAGCACGAGTTTGGGCGAGCAGTACTTC.

This rearrangement joins TRBV21-1 to TRBJ1-2; the table's D gene call, TRBD1, was not cross checked with the DNA. TRBV21-1 counts as a pseudogene. CDR3 length: 15 residues. This CDR3 reads CASSKDRDRVRGYTF. CDR3 nucleotide sequence: TGTGCCAGCAGCAAAGACCGGGACAGGGTTCGTGGCTACACCTTC.

The V and J genes are TRBV2 and TRBJ2-3, with 10 bases lining up with TRBD2. Germline V gene data show CDR1 as SNHLY and CDR2 as FYNNEI. J gave up 6 bases and V 2 bases, and 14 bases lay outside the gene matches. The CDR3 is 18 residues long. The CDR3 loop reads CASSESLAGAKLGDTQYF. CDR3 coding DNA: TGTGCCAGCAGTGAATCCCTAGCGGGGGCCAAACTAGGGGATACGCAGTATTTT.

This chain connects TRBV4-2 to TRBJ2-1, with 7 bases aligning to TRBD1. V was clipped by 0 bases and J by 5 bases; unmatched bases: 4. From germline, CDR1 is LGHNA and CDR2 YNFKEQ. This CDR3 contains 15 residues. CDR3 nucleotide sequence: TGTGCCAGCAGCCAAGATTACAGGGGCCACAATGAGCAGTTCTTC. This encodes CASSQDYRGHNEQFF.

The chain joins TRBV25-1 to TRBJ1-3; 8 nucleotides line up with TRBD1. Trimming took 3 bases from V and 0 from J; bases not matched to a gene: 4. This CDR3 comprises 16 residues. Germline assignment: CDR1 MGHDK and CDR2 SYGVNS. CDR3 DNA: TGTGCCAGCAGTGATAACAGGGGGTCCTCTGGAAACACCATATATTTT. Protein product: CASSDNRGSSGNTIYF.

The sample holds a few counts of this clonotype. The genes are TRBV7-6 and TRBJ1-2; D is possibly TRBD1 (6 bases). CDR1 is SGHVS and CDR2 is FNYEAQ in the germline V gene. The germline V and J ends were trimmed by 5 bases and 2 bases, with 18 bases remaining between them. The CDR3 consists of 16 residues. Here the CDR3 DNA reads TGTGCCAGCAGCAATCGGCTCGGGGGGCCGAACTATGGCTACACCTTC. Its translation: CASSNRLGGPNYGYTF.

CDR3 protein: CASSLSGRLPDTQYF. CDR3 bases: TGTGCCAGCAGCCTTAGCGGGAGGCTCCCAGATACGCAGTATTTT. This chain connects TRBV5-4 to TRBJ2-3; 10 bases are shared with TRBD2. Germline CDR1 reads SGHNT; CDR2 reads YYREEE (reference sequence). CDR3 length equals 15 residues. The V segment lost 4 bases and the J segment 4 bases; nucleotides outside the gene matches: 6. Full variable domain (outside the CDR3, taken from reference TRBV5-4 and TRBJ2-3): ETGVTQSPTHLIKTRGQQVTLRCSSQSGHNTVSWYQQALGQGPQFIFQYYREEENGRGNFPPRFSGLQFPNYSSELNVNALELDDSALYLCASSLSGRLPDTQYFGPGTRLTVL.

The chain recombines TRBV29-1 with TRBJ2-7, with 8 bases lining up with TRBD1. This CDR3 has 13 residues. V gave up 5 bases and J gave up 1 base; unmatched junction bases: 4. Germline CDR1 and CDR2: SQVTM and ANQGSEA. Here the CDR3 DNA reads TGCAGCGTTAGGACAGGGTGGTCCTACGAGCAGTACTTC. Amino acids: CSVRTGWSYEQYF.

Only a few counts were recorded for this clonotype. The rearrangement links TRBV6-5 to TRBJ2-7, with D possibly TRBD1 on 6 matching bases. Trimming left V 4 bases short and J 3 bases short, with 13 bases between. The length of the CDR3 is 14 residues. Germline lookup yields CDR1 MNHEY and CDR2 SVGAGI. CDR3: CASSFGGAGYEQYF. CDR3 nucleotides: TGTGCCAGCAGTTTTGGGGGCGCGGGCTACGAGCAGTACTTC.

This clonotype appeared a few times. The J gene is TRBJ2-3, the V gene TRBV5-5; D not resolved. The CDR3 is made up of 13 amino acids. The V gene lost 1 base and the J gene lost 4 bases, with 7 bases spanning the gap. CDR1 SGHKS and CDR2 YYEKEE come from the germline V gene (reference sequence). The CDR3 DNA reads TGTGCCAGCAGCTTGCAGGTAGCAGATACGCAGTATTTT. Protein: CASSLQVADTQYF.

This clonotype was recorded a few times. This rearrangement joins TRBV11-2 to TRBJ2-3; 12 positions agree with TRBD2. V lost 2 bases and J lost 3; bases outside the gene matches: 6. Germline CDR1 is SGHAT and CDR2 is FQNNGV. CDR3 size: 17 residues. CDR3 DNA: TGTGCCAGCAGCTTAAGTCTAGCGGGGGGGCGGACAGATACGCAGTATTTT. Its protein product is CASSLSLAGGRTDTQYF.

The chain joins TRBV6-5 to TRBJ2-3; 14 positions match TRBD2. CDR3 length equals 15 residues. Germline assignment: CDR1 MNHEY and CDR2 SVGAGI. Trimming took 2 bases from V and 5 from J; bases not matched to a gene: 0. The CDR3 is CASSYGTSGRDTQYF. In nucleotides, the CDR3 is TGTGCCAGCAGTTACGGGACTAGCGGGAGAGATACGCAGTATTTT.